This entry lists 2 T cell receptor beta chains sequenced from one sample in a study of blood T cell repertoires in COVID-19. Sequenced by immunoSEQ multiplex PCR; TCRdb stores in-frame clones only, minus some. The table lists a few hundred thousand clones, roughly 86% of them singletons, with over 2.5% in the top ten. The material sequenced was peripheral blood. These TCRs come from a human donor in a cohort sampled during active COVID-19.

V and J are TRBV11-2 and TRBJ2-7; D not certain. CDR1 is SGHAT, CDR2 FQNNGV, per germline. V was shortened by 0 bases and J by 7 bases, with 7 bases between the two germline ends. This CDR3 has 12 amino acids. CDR3 DNA: TGTGCCAGCAGCTTAGATAGTCGGGAGCAGTACTTC. As protein: CASSLDSREQYF.

The rearrangement joins TRBV27 to TRBJ2-1; 7 nucleotides line up with TRBD2. V was pared by 5 bases and J by 10 bases, with 26 bases of the junction left unmatched. Per germline, CDR1 MNHEY and CDR2 SMNVEV (reference sequence). The CDR3 sequence is 19 residues long. The CDR3 is CASSRIVPGTTGITGEQFF. The DNA of the CDR3 is TGTGCCAGCAGTCGAATAGTGCCCGGGACTACCGGCATTACGGGGGAGCAGTTCTTC.